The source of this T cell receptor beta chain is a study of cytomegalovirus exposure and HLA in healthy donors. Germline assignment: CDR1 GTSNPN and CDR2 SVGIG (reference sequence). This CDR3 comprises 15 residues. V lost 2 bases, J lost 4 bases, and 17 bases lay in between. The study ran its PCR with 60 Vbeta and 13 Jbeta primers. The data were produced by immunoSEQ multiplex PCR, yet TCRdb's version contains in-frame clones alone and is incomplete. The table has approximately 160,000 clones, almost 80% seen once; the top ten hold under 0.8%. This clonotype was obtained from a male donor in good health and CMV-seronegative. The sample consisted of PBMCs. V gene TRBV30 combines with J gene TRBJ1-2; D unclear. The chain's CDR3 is CAWSPPGRAGYGYTF. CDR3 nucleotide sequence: TGTGCCTGGAGTCCCCCCGGGAGGGCTGGCTATGGCTACACCTTC. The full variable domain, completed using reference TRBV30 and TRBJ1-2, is SQTIHQWPATLVQPVGSPLSLECTVEGTSNPNLYWYRQAAGRGLQLLFYSVGIGQISSEVPQNLSASRPQDRQFILSSKKLLLSDSGFYLCAWSPPGRAGYGYTFGSGTRLTVV.